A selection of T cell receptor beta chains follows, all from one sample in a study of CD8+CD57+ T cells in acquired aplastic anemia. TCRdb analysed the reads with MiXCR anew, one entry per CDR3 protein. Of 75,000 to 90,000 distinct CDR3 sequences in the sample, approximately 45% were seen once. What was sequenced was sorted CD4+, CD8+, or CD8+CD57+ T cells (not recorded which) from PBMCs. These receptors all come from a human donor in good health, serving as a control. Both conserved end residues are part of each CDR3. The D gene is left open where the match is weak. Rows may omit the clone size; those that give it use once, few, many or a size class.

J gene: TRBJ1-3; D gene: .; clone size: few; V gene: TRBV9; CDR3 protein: CASSEGDFGNTIYF; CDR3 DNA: TGTGCCAGCAGCGAGGGGGACTTTGGAAACACCATATATTTT
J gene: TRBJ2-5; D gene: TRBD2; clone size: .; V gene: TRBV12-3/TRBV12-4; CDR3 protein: CASSQLAGVQETQYF; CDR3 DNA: TGTGCCAGCAGTCAACTAGCGGGAGTTCAAGAGACCCAGTACTTC
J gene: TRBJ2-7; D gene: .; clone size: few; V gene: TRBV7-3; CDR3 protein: CASSPLGGEQYF; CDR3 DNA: TGTGCCAGCAGCCCTTTGGGGGGCGAGCAGTACTTC
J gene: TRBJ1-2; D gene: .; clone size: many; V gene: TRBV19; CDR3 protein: CASSAGLGYGYTF; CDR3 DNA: TGTGCCAGTAGTGCAGGGCTAGGTTATGGCTACACCTTC
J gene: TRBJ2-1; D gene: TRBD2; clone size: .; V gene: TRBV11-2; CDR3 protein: CASSPPTGGHNEQFF; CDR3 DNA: TGTGCCAGCAGCCCACCCACGGGGGGGCACAATGAGCAGTTCTTC
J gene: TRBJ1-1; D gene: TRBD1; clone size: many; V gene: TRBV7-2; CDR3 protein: CASSLGSTGGVEAFF; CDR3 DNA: TGTGCCAGCAGCTTAGGATCGACAGGGGGCGTAGAAGCTTTCTTT
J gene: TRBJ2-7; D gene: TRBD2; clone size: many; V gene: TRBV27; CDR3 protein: CASSLNPASGVYF; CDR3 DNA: TGTGCCAGCAGTTTGAATCCGGCTAGCGGGGTGTACTTC
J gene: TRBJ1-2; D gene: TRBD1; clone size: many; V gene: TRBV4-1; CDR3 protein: CASSQGPDRAWYGYTF; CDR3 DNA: TGCGCCAGCAGCCAAGGGCCGGACAGGGCGTGGTATGGCTACACCTTC
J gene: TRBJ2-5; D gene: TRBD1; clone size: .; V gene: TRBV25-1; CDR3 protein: CASSELGQGEQETQYF; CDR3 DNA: TGTGCCAGCAGTGAATTGGGACAGGGGGAACAAGAGACCCAGTACTTC
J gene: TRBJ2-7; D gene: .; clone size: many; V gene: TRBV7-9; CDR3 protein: CASSVSGTPHEQYF; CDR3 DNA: TGTGCCAGCAGCGTTTCCGGGACACCCCACGAGCAGTACTTC
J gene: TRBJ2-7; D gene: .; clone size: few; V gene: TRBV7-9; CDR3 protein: CASSSPLTYEQYF; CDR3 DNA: TGTGCCAGCAGCTCGCCTCTAACCTACGAGCAGTACTTC